This T cell receptor beta chain is from a study of persistence of HIV-infected CD4 T cells. The CDR3 runs to 18 residues. Trimming left V 4 bases short and J 3 bases short, with 22 bases between. From germline, CDR1 is LGHNA and CDR2 YNFKEQ. This was the immunoSEQ version 4 assay in survey mode. The repertoire was sequenced with immunoSEQ multiplex PCR; TCRdb's copy has only in-frame clones and lacks some. The sample records 25,000 to 35,000 clones, 82% being singletons. In this sample, this clone turned up a few times. The antigen is unknown. Stimulation used 10 ug/mL lysate from CMV-infected fibroblasts. CD40L-negative CD69-negative CD45RO-high memory CD4+ T cells were sorted as populations depleted of antigen-responding cells. For approximately 20 hours, CD8-depleted PBMCs received anti-CD28/CD49d costimulation, a CD40-blocking antibody and enfuvirtide.

The sample in question was CD4+ T cells sorted from PBMCs after approximately 19-hour stimulation, obtained from a patient who received antiretroviral therapy. The TCR comes from an adult man with HIV who was CMV-seropositive. V usage is TRBV4-2 and J usage is TRBJ1-5, with D perhaps TRBD1 (6 bases). The DNA for the CDR3 is TGTGCCAGCAGCCCATTGCAGGGGCGGCTCGGGGACAATCAGCCCCAGCATTTT. As protein: CASSPLQGRLGDNQPQHF.